Each of the 14 T cell receptor beta chains below was sequenced from the same sample in a study of cytomegalovirus exposure and HLA in healthy donors. The PCR used 60 Vbeta and 13 Jbeta primers. Only in-frame clones appear in the TCRdb table, and some are missing; sequencing was by immunoSEQ multiplex PCR. This sample has about 180,000 clones; around 76% occur once, and the top ten carry more than 1.5%. The sequenced sample consisted of PBMCs. All receptors derive from a man aged 40-49 years in good health and CMV-seronegative.

The chain links TRBV9 to TRBJ2-1, with D possibly TRBD1 on 6 matching bases. The CDR3 loop spans 13 amino acids. Germline CDR1 SGDLS, CDR2 YYNGEE. V lost 2 bases to trimming and J lost 5 bases, with 8 bases between them. The CDR3 here is CASSVGQHNEQFF. The CDR3 nucleotides are TGTGCCAGCAGCGTTGGACAGCACAATGAGCAGTTCTTC.

This chain joins TRBV6-6 and TRBJ2-7; D uncertain. The CDR3 extends over 13 amino acids. V dropped 5 bases and J dropped 6 bases, with 14 bases sitting between them. Germline V lookup: CDR1 MNHNY, CDR2 SVGAGI (reference sequence). The CDR3: CASSTYTAREQYF. CDR3 DNA: TGTGCCAGCAGTACCTATACAGCCCGCGAGCAGTACTTC.

The chain couples TRBV29-1 to TRBJ1-5, with TRBD1 matching 7 bases. V lost 7 bases to trimming and J lost 7 bases; unmatched junction nucleotides: 13. CDR1 is SQVTM, CDR2 ANQGSEA, per germline. CDR3 size: 14 residues. The CDR3 DNA reads TGCAGCGGTGGGGATGCCGGAGGGGGCCAGCCCCAGCATTTT. This translates into CSGGDAGGGQPQHF.

This sequence joins TRBV7-9 and TRBJ2-2, with a possible D match to TRBD2 (5 bases). Trimming took 5 bases from V and 2 from J, leaving 9 bases between them. Per the germline V gene, CDR1 is SEHNR and CDR2 is FQNEAQ (reference sequence). This CDR3 comprises 14 residues. CDR3 nucleotides: TGTGCCAGCAGCCTTCCGGGAAACACCGGGGAGCTGTTTTTT. Protein product: CASSLPGNTGELFF.

The rearrangement joins TRBV6-5 to TRBJ2-7; 8 bases match TRBD1. J was trimmed by 2 bases and V by 6 bases; bases with no gene match: 9. The CDR3 has 15 residues. Germline V CDR1 and CDR2: MNHEY, SVGAGI. Here the CDR3 DNA reads TGTGCCAGCAGAGCGACAGGGGACCCTCCCTACGAGCAGTACTTC. Translating it yields CASRATGDPPYEQYF.

V gene TRBV6-1 combines with J gene TRBJ1-6, with 7 bases lining up with TRBD1. The V and J ends lost 7 bases and 8 bases, in that order; junction bases with no gene match: 11. The germline CDR1 and CDR2 sequences are MNHNS and SASEGT. This CDR3 contains 15 residues. CDR3 DNA sequence: TGTGCCAGCATTCCACAGGGGATATACTATTCACCCCTCCACTTT. Residues: CASIPQGIYYSPLHF.

The chain joins TRBV6-1 to TRBJ2-7, with 10 bases lining up with TRBD2. This CDR3 contains 12 residues. Germline CDR1 is MNHNS and CDR2 is SASEGT. V lost 11 bases to trimming and J lost 5 bases; unmatched junction nucleotides: 6. CDR3 DNA: TGTGCCCCGGGACTAGCGTACAACGAGCAGTACTTC. Protein product: CAPGLAYNEQYF.

The rearrangement uses TRBV7-9 and TRBJ2-2, with 10 bases matching TRBD2. J lost 4 bases, V lost 7 bases, and 3 bases had no gene match. The CDR3 has 14 amino acids. The V gene's germline CDR1 is SEHNR and CDR2 FQNEAQ (reference sequence). CDR3 loop: CASNLAGATGELFF. The DNA for the CDR3 is TGTGCCAGCAACCTAGCGGGAGCCACCGGGGAGCTGTTTTTT.

This sequence joins TRBV10-3 and TRBJ2-1, with 8 bases identical to TRBD2. Losses at the gene ends were 4 bases for V and 5 bases for J; bases not matched to a gene: 7. The CDR3 contains 15 residues. The V gene's germline CDR1 is ENHRY and CDR2 SYGVKD. CDR3 region: CAISGSGSRNNEQFF. Here the CDR3 DNA reads TGTGCCATCAGTGGAAGCGGGAGTCGTAACAATGAGCAGTTCTTC.

In its sample, this clone was seen once. The rearrangement links TRBV2 to TRBJ1-6, with 8 bases lining up with TRBD1. This CDR3 has 14 amino acids. Trimming removed 3 bases from V and 10 bases from J; junction bases left unmatched: 5. Germline CDR1 SNHLY, CDR2 FYNNEI. The DNA for the CDR3 is TGTGCCAGCAGTGACAGGGGGCGCGGATCACCCCTCCACTTT. This sequence encodes CASSDRGRGSPLHF.

V usage is TRBV6-6 and J usage is TRBJ1-5, with D possibly being TRBD1 (5 bases). Trimming removed 2 bases at V and 0 bases at J, with 11 bases between. The V gene's germline CDR1 is MNHNY and CDR2 SVGAGI (reference sequence). This CDR3 is 16 amino acids long. In DNA, the CDR3 is TGTGCCAGCAGTTACGGGGAGGGGATTAGCAATCAGCCCCAGCATTTT. This sequence encodes CASSYGEGISNQPQHF.

V is TRBV5-1 and J is TRBJ1-2, with D possibly matching TRBD1 (6 bases). Germline V CDR1 and CDR2: SGHRS, YFSETQ. Trimming removed 0 bases at V and 4 bases at J, with 13 bases between. There are 15 residues in the CDR3. As DNA, the CDR3 is TGCGCCAGCAGCTTGGGGGCAGGGGCAGCCTATGGCTACACCTTC. It is translated as CASSLGAGAAYGYTF.

The chain is built from TRBV7-9 and TRBJ2-1; 14 bases are shared with TRBD2. Trimming at V came to 6 bases and at J to 15 bases, leaving 4 bases not matched to a gene. In germline, CDR1 is SEHNR, CDR2 FQNEAQ (reference sequence). The length of the CDR3 is 12 residues. The CDR3 loop is CASSSTSGRGFF. DNA of the CDR3: TGTGCCAGCAGTTCGACTAGCGGGAGGGGGTTCTTC.

This chain connects TRBV27 to TRBJ2-1; 9 nucleotides agree with TRBD2. With V trimmed by 1 base and J by 0 bases, 4 bases remained unmatched. The CDR3 length is 17 residues. The germline CDR1 and CDR2 sequences are MNHEY and SMNVEV (reference sequence). The chain's CDR3 is CASSLFAGGLSYNEQFF. The CDR3 DNA reads TGTGCCAGCAGTTTATTTGCGGGAGGGCTCTCCTACAATGAGCAGTTCTTC.